These 30 T cell receptor beta chains came from one sample sequenced in a study of T-cell reconstitution after alpha-beta-depleted transplantation in children (dated by TCRdb to the mid-2010s). The label giving this sample's treatment or condition can be read as: allogeneic hematopoietic cell transplantation with graft depleted of TCRalphabeta T cells and CD19 B cells. To prepare the library, PCR was applied. Sequencing used an Illumina HiSeq 2500. TCR libraries were prepared with molecular barcoding, using unique molecular identifiers to normalize TCRbeta repertoire quantification. TCRdb itself trimmed the public reads at Q25 with fastp, ran MiXCR and retained productive beta chains. Entries that share a CDR3 protein sequence are merged under the most common genes and DNA. The sample table holds fewer than 750,000 distinct CDR3 sequences, of which roughly a quarter were seen once. 30% to 45% of the sample is taken by the ten largest.

Here the sequenced sample was PBMCs, taken before TCRalphabeta/CD19-depleted stem cell transplant. The receptors shown here come from a boy under two years old with Wiskott-Aldrich syndrome, due to receive a stem cell transplant.

The chain joins TRBV12-3 or TRBV12-4 to TRBJ2-1; D possibly corresponds to TRBD2 (5 bases). This CDR3 is 15 amino acids long. Trimming removed 3 bases at V and 5 bases at J, with 14 bases between. Here the CDR3 DNA reads TGTGCCAGCAGTTTCGTCAGGATTAGCGACAATGAGCAGTTCTTC. This gives the protein CASSFVRISDNEQFF.

J is TRBJ2-3 and V is TRBV20-1, with 11 bases identical to TRBD1. Germline V gene data show CDR1 as DFQATT and CDR2 as SNEGSKA (reference sequence). J lost 4 bases, V lost 6 bases, and 9 bases had no gene match. The CDR3 sequence is 15 residues long. The CDR3 sequence is CSAPFAGQGADTQYF. CDR3 DNA sequence: TGCAGTGCACCCTTTGCGGGACAGGGGGCAGATACGCAGTATTTT.

The chain couples TRBV5-1 to TRBJ1-1; D ambiguous. The CDR3 consists of 15 residues. With 0 bases removed from V and 1 base from J, the gap between germline ends came to 10 bases. The V gene's germline CDR1 is SGHRS and CDR2 YFSETQ. CDR3 sequence: CASSLVADRNTEAFF. Here the CDR3 DNA reads TGCGCCAGCAGCTTGGTGGCAGATCGGAACACTGAAGCTTTCTTT. Combining the CDR3 with reference TRBV5-1 and TRBJ1-1 gives the whole variable domain KAGVTQTPRYLIKTRGQQVTLSCSPISGHRSVSWYQQTPGQGLQFLFEYFSETQRNKGNFPGRFSGRQFSNSRSEMNVSTLELGDSALYLCASSLVADRNTEAFFGQGTRLTVV.

This clonotype was detected only a few times. The V gene is TRBV20-1, the J gene TRBJ2-5; 8 bases align to TRBD1. Germline V gene data show CDR1 as DFQATT and CDR2 as SNEGSKA (reference sequence). The ends lost 4 bases at V and 1 base at J; junction bases unmatched: 11. The CDR3 is 16 amino acids. The CDR3 loop is CSATAQGALGQETQYF. CDR3 DNA: TGCAGTGCTACGGCTCAGGGGGCTTTAGGCCAAGAGACCCAGTACTTC.

This chain links TRBV5-1 with TRBJ2-1; D might be TRBD2 (5 bases). Germline-derived CDR1 and CDR2 are SGHRS and YFSETQ. The CDR3 consists of 16 residues. The V end lost 3 bases, the J end lost 0 bases, and 13 bases lay between the germline ends. This CDR3 reads CASSSRTGSSYNEQFF. CDR3 sequence (DNA): TGCGCCAGCAGCTCCCGGACGGGGAGCTCCTACAATGAGCAGTTCTTC.

V usage is TRBV14 and J usage is TRBJ2-7; no firm D call. The CDR3 totals 15 residues. The germline gives CDR1 SGHDN, CDR2 FVKESK. V lost 3 bases and J 2 bases, leaving 14 bases between the germline ends. This chain's CDR3 is CASSHLRVATYEQYF. CDR3 in DNA: TGTGCCAGCAGCCACCTAAGAGTCGCCACCTACGAGCAGTACTTC.

The chain carries TRBV5-1 and TRBJ2-1; 9 nucleotides line up with TRBD2. J was trimmed by 7 bases and V by 4 bases; bases with no gene match: 9. Looked up from germline, CDR1 is SGHRS and CDR2 is YFSETQ. CDR3 length equals 15 residues. The CDR3 region is CASSRSSGNLNEQFF. CDR3 nucleotide sequence: TGCGCCAGCAGCAGATCTAGCGGGAATCTGAATGAGCAGTTCTTC.

This clonotype was recorded a few times. This chain uses TRBV5-1 with TRBJ2-7; possibly TRBD1 for D (5 bases). Germline values: CDR1 SGHRS, CDR2 YFSETQ. V shed 7 bases and J shed 0 bases, with 14 bases lying between them. This CDR3 is 14 amino acids long. CDR3 sequence (DNA): TGCGCCAGCGGAAGGCAAGACAGCTCCTACGAGCAGTACTTC. This gives the protein CASGRQDSSYEQYF.

Only a few counts were recorded for this clonotype. The chain has TRBV5-5 and TRBJ1-1; 12 bases agree with TRBD1. The germline gives CDR1 SGHKS, CDR2 YYEKEE (reference sequence). The CDR3 spans 18 residues. The J segment lost 1 base and the V segment lost 1 base, leaving 8 bases of the junction unmatched. The CDR3 bases are TGTGCCAGCAGCTTGTTTGTGTGGGACAGGGGGCAGAACACTGAAGCTTTCTTT. Translating gives CASSLFVWDRGQNTEAFF.

The sample holds a few counts of this clonotype. The V gene is TRBV12-3 or TRBV12-4, the J gene TRBJ2-5, with D perhaps TRBD2 (5 bases). Trimming pared 2 bases from V and 5 bases from J, leaving 15 bases between. The CDR3 is made up of 15 amino acids. The CDR3 here is CASSLRQGRGETQYF. For the CDR3, the DNA is TGTGCCAGCAGTTTACGGCAAGGACGCGGGGAGACCCAGTACTTC.

The chain joins TRBV2 to TRBJ2-1; D is perhaps TRBD2 (6 bases). Per germline, CDR1 SNHLY and CDR2 FYNNEI. V was pared by 3 bases and J by 2 bases, with 17 bases between. There are 17 residues in the CDR3. The CDR3 protein is CASSDDPGLLTYNEQFF. The CDR3 region has the DNA TGTGCCAGCAGTGATGACCCGGGACTTCTAACCTACAATGAGCAGTTCTTC.

V is TRBV10-2 and J is TRBJ2-5; TRBD2 matches 11 bases. CDR3 length: 15 residues. With 6 bases clipped from V and 3 bases from J, the junction kept 6 bases outside the gene matches. The germline V gene encodes CDR1 WSHSY and CDR2 SAAADI. CDR3 DNA: TGCGCCAGCAGAAAGCTAGCGGGAGGCGAAGAGACCCAGTACTTC. Protein: CASRKLAGGEETQYF.

The chain joins TRBV15 to TRBJ2-2; no firm D call. CDR3 size: 18 residues. Trimming shortened V by 0 bases and J by 0 bases, and 14 bases separated the two germline ends. From germline, CDR1 is LNHNV and CDR2 YYDKDF (reference sequence). CDR3 coding DNA: TGTGCCACCAGCAGAGATACCGTAGGGCTGGCGAACACCGGGGAGCTGTTTTTT. It is translated as CATSRDTVGLANTGELFF.

The V and J genes are TRBV24-1 and TRBJ2-1; TRBD1 matches 8 bases. The CDR3 covers 18 residues. In germline, CDR1 is KGHDR, CDR2 SFDVKD. V was clipped by 3 bases and J by 0 bases; unmatched bases: 9. CDR3 in amino acids: CATSDPGQGGVSYNEQFF. As DNA, the CDR3 is TGTGCCACCAGTGATCCCGGACAGGGCGGTGTCTCCTACAATGAGCAGTTCTTC.

The chain uses TRBV27 and TRBJ1-4; unclear D gene. The length of the CDR3 is 14 residues. Trimming removed 6 bases from V and 0 bases from J, with 8 bases in between. Germline CDR1 is MNHEY and CDR2 is SMNVEV (reference sequence). The CDR3 DNA is TGTGCCAGCAGGGGGTTTGCAACTAATGAAAAACTGTTTTTT. It is translated as CASRGFATNEKLFF. The variable domain in full, with the rest retrieved from reference TRBV27 and TRBJ1-4, is EAQVTQNPRYLITVTGKKLTVTCSQNMNHEYMSWYRQDPGLGLRQIYYSMNVEVTDKGDVPEGYKVSRKEKRNFPLILESPSPNQTSLYFCASRGFATNEKLFFGSGTQLSVL.

This chain uses TRBV18 with TRBJ1-1; D is undetermined. V was cut by 1 base and J by 4 bases, with 4 bases left in between. The length of the CDR3 is 12 residues. Germline V gives CDR1 KGHSH, CDR2 LQKENI. The CDR3 nucleotides are TGTGCCAGCTCACCACGGATCACTGAAGCTTTCTTT. As protein: CASSPRITEAFF. Based on the CDR3 plus reference TRBV18 and TRBJ1-1, the full variable domain is NAGVMQNPRHLVRRRGQEARLRCSPMKGHSHVYWYRQLPEEGLKFMVYLQKENIIDESGMPKERFSAEFPKEGPSILRIQQVVRGDSAAYFCASSPRITEAFFGQGTRLTVV.

The chain employs TRBV20-1 and TRBJ1-3; D remains ambiguous. The CDR3 is made up of 14 amino acids. Per the germline V gene, CDR1 is DFQATT and CDR2 is SNEGSKA (reference sequence). Trimming took off 3 bases at V and 0 bases at J, with 9 bases between the two ends. The CDR3 loop is CSASSRSSGNTIYF. In DNA form, the CDR3 reads TGCAGTGCTAGCTCCCGAAGCTCTGGAAACACCATATATTTT.

The rearrangement uses TRBV28 and TRBJ2-7; D gene uncertain. Germline CDR1 reads MDHEN; CDR2 reads SYDVKM. This CDR3 comprises 15 residues. Between the trimmed V and J ends, which lost 6 bases and 5 bases, there was a span of 20 bases. The CDR3 nucleotides read TGTGCCAGCAGACCCCGTTTTTTTGAGACCCACGAGCAGTACTTC. This encodes CASRPRFFETHEQYF.

The CDR3 DNA follows: TGTGCCAGCAGACCCGGGACAGGCACCCTAAACTACGAGCAGTACTTC. Its translation is CASRPGTGTLNYEQYF. The genes are TRBV28 and TRBJ2-7, with 8 nucleotides matching TRBD1. Trimming removed 6 bases from V and 3 bases from J; junction bases left unmatched: 13. This CDR3 has 16 amino acids. Germline V lookup: CDR1 MDHEN, CDR2 SYDVKM. Drawing the rest from reference TRBV28 and TRBJ2-7, the complete variable domain is DVKVTQSSRYLVKRTGEKVFLECVQDMDHENMFWYRQDPGLGLRLIYFSYDVKMKEKGDIPEGYSVSREKKERFSLILESASTNQTSMYLCASRPGTGTLNYEQYFGPGTRLTVT.

This clonotype was found a few times. The chain employs TRBV20-1 and TRBJ2-1, with 12 bases matching TRBD2. V shed 7 bases, J shed 7 bases, and the junction held 17 bases outside the gene matches. Germline V lookup: CDR1 DFQATT, CDR2 SNEGSKA (reference sequence). This CDR3 has 17 residues. In DNA, the CDR3 is TGCAGTGTTCAGTCCCGGGCTAGCGGGAGGGTGGGAAATGAGCAGTTCTTC. Its protein is CSVQSRASGRVGNEQFF.

V is TRBV4-2 and J is TRBJ1-3; D not certain. The CDR3 runs to 14 residues. V lost 3 bases to trimming and J lost 0 bases, with 6 bases between them. Germline V gene lookup returns CDR1 LGHNA and CDR2 YNFKEQ. Here the CDR3 reads CASSQSPSGNTIYF. The CDR3 bases are TGTGCCAGCAGCCAGTCCCCCTCTGGAAACACCATATATTTT.

The chain combines TRBV5-1 with TRBJ2-7; 12 nucleotides match TRBD2. The CDR3 runs 14 residues. Germline V gives CDR1 SGHRS, CDR2 YFSETQ. V was clipped by 3 bases and J by 5 bases; unmatched bases: 3. The CDR3 nucleotides read TGCGCCAGCAGCTGGACTAGCGGGACCAACGAGCAGTACTTC. Translation gives CASSWTSGTNEQYF. Using reference TRBV5-1 and TRBJ2-7 for the parts outside the CDR3, the full variable domain is KAGVTQTPRYLIKTRGQQVTLSCSPISGHRSVSWYQQTPGQGLQFLFEYFSETQRNKGNFPGRFSGRQFSNSRSEMNVSTLELGDSALYLCASSWTSGTNEQYFGPGTRLTVT.

This clonotype was seen a few times. This chain links TRBV5-1 with TRBJ2-1, with 7 bases identical to TRBD1. Trimming at V came to 0 bases and at J to 6 bases, leaving 3 bases not matched to a gene. There are 14 residues in the CDR3. From germline, CDR1 is SGHRS and CDR2 YFSETQ. CDR3 sequence: CASSLGDSLNEQFF. The CDR3 nucleotides read TGCGCCAGCAGCTTGGGGGACAGTCTCAATGAGCAGTTCTTC.

V is TRBV14 and J is TRBJ2-2, with TRBD2 matching over 7 bases. Per the germline V gene, CDR1 is SGHDN and CDR2 is FVKESK. V lost 6 bases, J lost 1 base, and 11 bases stayed unmatched. This CDR3 is 17 amino acids long. The CDR3 loop reads CASSGLVSGKNTGELFF. DNA for the CDR3: TGTGCCAGCAGTGGTTTGGTGAGCGGGAAGAACACCGGGGAGCTGTTTTTT.

V gene TRBV20-1 combines with J gene TRBJ1-3; no clear D. Trimming left V 0 bases short and J 2 bases short, with 8 bases between. Germline lookup yields CDR1 DFQATT and CDR2 SNEGSKA (reference sequence). This CDR3 is built from 14 residues. This CDR3 is CSARELAAGNTIYF. The CDR3 nucleotides read TGCAGTGCTAGAGAGTTGGCAGCTGGAAACACCATATATTTT.

The CDR3, as DNA: TGTGCCATCAGTGGGGGGACAGGGAGGGAGCAGTTCTTC. Translated, it gives CAISGGTGREQFF. The chain joins TRBV10-3 to TRBJ2-1, with TRBD1 matching 9 bases. The CDR3 covers 13 residues. The trim removed 4 bases at V and 10 bases at J, leaving 5 bases unmatched. Per germline, CDR1 ENHRY and CDR2 SYGVKD.

Remarks on this clonotype: Germline is not matched at one junction end, which may reflect a read error. The chain couples TRBV6-5 to TRBJ2-4; D not certain. Germline V gives CDR1 MNHEY, CDR2 SVGAGI. This CDR3 contains 16 residues. The CDR3 is CASSYSGLLAKNSQYF. The CDR3 nucleotides read TGTGCCAGCAGTTACTCGGGTCTATTAGCCAAAAACAGTCAGTACTTC.

CDR3 nucleotides: TGTGCCACATCAAAGCGTGCTAGCACTGAAGCTTTCTTT. This encodes CATSKRASTEAFF. This chain links TRBV15 with TRBJ1-1; D is unresolved. Germline-derived CDR1 and CDR2 are LNHNV and YYDKDF (reference sequence). V was clipped by 9 bases and J by 4 bases, with 15 bases between them. The length of the CDR3 is 13 residues.

The chain uses TRBV10-3 and TRBJ2-5; D gene uncertain. The CDR3 spans 14 residues. V gave up 0 bases and J gave up 3 bases, with 8 bases separating them. Germline lookup yields CDR1 ENHRY and CDR2 SYGVKD. CDR3 in amino acids: CAISESAREETQYF. In nucleotides, the CDR3 is TGTGCCATCAGTGAGTCGGCCAGAGAAGAGACCCAGTACTTC.

This clonotype was detected only a few times. The chain uses TRBV4-2 and TRBJ1-6; no definite D call. Trimming removed 0 bases at V and 10 bases at J, with 13 bases between. The length of the CDR3 is 15 residues. In germline, CDR1 is LGHNA, CDR2 YNFKEQ. The CDR3 DNA reads as TGTGCCAGCAGCCAAGATCGGGCGGGTAACTCACCCCTCCACTTT. Its translation is CASSQDRAGNSPLHF.